This T cell receptor beta chain was retrieved from a study of spatial heterogeneity in lung cancer. Overall study context: Sequencing of follow-up PBMC samples took place when they were available, at a median of around two years after resection.

TCRdb ran MiXCR on the 5' RACE reads and lists one entry per CDR3 protein. The table records tens of thousands of distinct CDR3 sequences, almost 5.5% of them present only once. The CDR3 is made up of 13 amino acids. The V end lost 4 bases, the J end lost 1 base, and 10 bases lay between the germline ends. Per germline, CDR1 DFQATT and CDR2 SNEGSKA (reference sequence). This clonotype came up many times. Time point here: blood at routine non-recurrence follow-up after resection. Tumor, nontumor lung or frozen PBMC supplied whole RNA that was sequenced unsorted. The chain links TRBV20-1 to TRBJ1-1, with D perhaps matching TRBD1 (5 bases). Specimen: PBMCs, collected at follow-up. This receptor was obtained from a female donor with early-stage non-small cell lung cancer. CDR3 nucleotides: TGCAGTGCTACGCGACAGACGAACACTGAAGCTTTCTTT. Translated: CSATRQTNTEAFF.